This TCR beta chain is from a study of blood T cell repertoires in COVID-19. Study-wide background: Some COVID-19 samples were acute and others convalescent; all came from the United States, Italy and Spain.

This CDR3 has 15 residues. Per the germline V gene, CDR1 is SGHRS and CDR2 is YFSETQ. Unmatched junction bases numbered 6, after V lost 2 bases and J lost 3 bases. TCRdb's copy holds only in-frame clones and misses some; the assay was immunoSEQ multiplex PCR. This table holds about 230,000 clones, 84% found once. This chain connects TRBV5-1 to TRBJ2-7, with TRBD1 identical over 9 bases. Specimen: peripheral blood. This receptor was taken from a man aged 35-49 years who had recovered from COVID-19. CDR3 loop: CASSLPGQGDYEQYF. The CDR3 nucleotides read TGCGCCAGCAGCTTACCGGGACAGGGAGACTACGAGCAGTACTTC.